This T cell receptor (beta chain) emerged from a study of T cells expressing NK-cell markers. About the research overall: The sequencing cohort of eight donors included seven HCMV-seropositive individuals and one seronegative individual.

Whole-study results and caveats: No clear determination of HCMV specificity was made for expanded NKG2C+ T cell clones. A range of about 1.0-8% of CD8+ T cells consisted of dominant NKG2C+ clonotypes in several donors.

The cDNA for TCR beta came from 5'RACE template switching with UMIs. No DNA is given; TCRdb re-called the 5' RACE reads and lists each CDR3 protein once. Found here are more than 90,000 distinct CDR3 sequences; the top ten clones hold under 20%. The CDR3 covers 11 residues. The germline V gene encodes CDR1 DFQATT and CDR2 SNEGSKA (reference sequence). With respect to this clonotype: Its specificity is unknown.

The receptor was derived from a woman aged 18 to 75 in good health. Sequencing input: blood T cells: a sorted CD56 or NKG2C T cell subset, CD4+ or CD8+ T cells, or bulk PBMC T cells (not recorded which). The gene calls are TRBV20-1 and TRBJ2-1; TCRdb gives TRBD1 as the D gene, but with no DNA this cannot be confirmed. This CDR3 is CSALRGNEQFF.